The clone carrying this T cell receptor (beta chain) was seen a few times. This sample stems from a study of blood T cells in healthy people across ages. Trimming removed 1 base from V and 5 bases from J, with 10 bases in between. From germline, CDR1 is SGDLS and CDR2 YYNGEE. The CDR3 is 13 amino acids. Alongside a J-beta primer mix, a sample-barcoded 5' primer served in a second PCR lasting roughly 7 to 11 cycles. TCRdb used MiXCR to reprocess the 5' RACE reads, holding one entry per CDR3 protein. Among some 940,000 distinct CDR3 sequences listed, roughly 28% were seen once. The sample also formed part of further work on T cells of mothers and their children.

Sequenced: blood. V and J are TRBV9 and TRBJ2-7; a weak D match, TRBD1 (6 bases). The TCR sequence derives from a woman aged 40 to 49 in good health. The CDR3 DNA is TGTGCCAGCAGCGTACAGGGGCACCACGAGCAGTACTTC. It translates to CASSVQGHHEQYF.